Listed below are T cell receptor beta chains from one sample, sequenced in a study of blood T cell repertoires in COVID-19. Repertoires were generated with immunoSEQ multiplex PCR, while TCRdb's copy carries only in-frame clones and drops some. The table includes around 300,000 clones, 90% detected once. Sample: PBMCs or T cells enriched from blood (not recorded which). The source is a woman in her late teens or twenties with acute COVID-19. CDR3s leave out the opening cysteine and the closing phenylalanine or tryptophan.

CDR3 length	V gene	J gene	CDR3 protein
12	TRBV28	TRBJ1-3	ASRLQELGNTIY
12	TRBV3-1/TRBV3-2	TRBJ2-5	ASSRSGVGETQY
15	TRBV12-2	TRBJ2-7	ASRLHPSSGISYEQY
15	TRBV4-1	TRBJ2-3	ASSQVGLAASTDTQY
11	TRBV19	TRBJ2-1	ASSITSGSGQF
18	TRBV11-3	TRBJ2-7	ASSFTSDKIAVVGSYEQY
11	TRBV15	TRBJ1-1	ATSSTLSTEAF
13	TRBV24-1	TRBJ1-1	ATSGRGQGRGEAF
12	TRBV2	TRBJ2-2	ASTGLAGSGELF
11	TRBV4-2	TRBJ2-3	ASSQVTSDTQY
14	TRBV28	TRBJ1-6	ASSLGRERYNSPLH
13	TRBV5-1	TRBJ2-3	ASSLGTRFPDTQY
14	TRBV27	TRBJ2-2	ASRPRPGQLTGELF
13	TRBV15	TRBJ2-2	ATSRGHGYTGELF
14	TRBV9	TRBJ2-1	ASSVATGGLINEQF
13	TRBV27	TRBJ1-2	ASSLTPTGNYGYT
10	TRBV13	TRBJ2-5	ASSGSRGTQY
11	TRBV6-5	TRBJ2-2	ASSSGNTGELF
16	TRBV28	TRBJ1-2	ASSLWIWGDRTPDGYT
12	TRBV5-1	TRBJ1-4	ASSLDRVNEKLF
16	TRBV11-2	TRBJ2-2	ASSLSPLAGGPAGELF
13	TRBV28	TRBJ1-5	ASSRDTFSNQPQH
12	TRBV28	TRBJ1-4	ASSLRGSAGWLF
15	TRBV21-1	TRBJ2-1	ASSKYPGTGSYNEQF
11	TRBV2	TRBJ1-5	ASARGSNQPQH
12	TRBV7-9	TRBJ2-1	ASSPPTSVNEQF
12	TRBV19	TRBJ1-3	ASSRGRAGNTIY
13	TRBV11-3	TRBJ2-3	ASAAGATSTDTQY
12	TRBV15	TRBJ2-2	ATSRDPGTGELF
13	TRBV19	TRBJ1-2	ASSSHGTGGYGYT
17	TRBV28	TRBJ2-1	ASSLPTGGTSGRLYEQF
11	TRBV2	TRBJ2-1	ASSDRGLIQQF
10	TRBV9	TRBJ1-2	ASAQTNYGYT